A single T cell receptor (beta chain) is shown here with its context. This sample also contains other DNA sequences that code for the same CDR3. The data derive from a study of memory CD4+ T cells and cytomegalovirus serostatus. Study at large: Healthy Belgian adult donors included about 10 CMV-positive and 24 CMV-negative people.

Using immunoSEQ multiplex PCR, the repertoire was profiled, and TCRdb retains in-frame clones only, with some absent. Here the sample spans 45,000 to 60,000 clones, around 82% being singletons. The sort gate was single viable CD3+CD4+CD8-CD45RO+ cells for memory CD4+ T cells. After thawing, CD4+ T cells were positively selected. V was shortened by 3 bases and J by 5 bases, with 10 bases between the two germline ends. In germline, CDR1 is WNHNN, CDR2 SYGVQD (reference sequence). The CDR3 consists of 13 residues. Sequencing input: memory CD4+ T cells from blood. This receptor was obtained from an adult in good health and CMV-seropositive. The rearrangement uses TRBV10-1 and TRBJ1-1; the D gene is possibly TRBD1 (5 bases). The CDR3 protein is CASSDREGTEAFF. The CDR3 region has the DNA TGCGCCAGCAGTGACAGGGAGGGAACTGAAGCTTTCTTT.